What follows describes a single T cell receptor beta chain. What it binds is not known. This record belongs to a study of vaccination and CD4 T cells after COVID-19. Notes on the study in general: Spike mono-reactivity was shown by 304 of 307 vaccine-specific clones in convalescent patients.

Cultured CD4+ T cell DNA was sequenced using the Oncomine TCR Beta short-read assay. Investigators isolated genomic DNA from cultured CD4+ T cells. TCRdb processed the PCR reads anew with MiXCR; each CDR3 protein has one entry. This repertoire shows some 10,000 distinct CDR3 sequences, less than 55% found once; its top ten account for 9.5% to 15%. The CDR3 covers 14 residues. The sample's treatment: roughly ten-day PBMC culture with coronavirus spike peptide pools or control peptides (ViraFEST assay). An unexposed donor provided the CD4+ T cells, which were collected before the COVID-19 pandemic (2011-2018). Antigen-specific T cells were expanded with peptide pools by ViraFEST, and TCRs were then sequenced. The culture of some 2.1 million PBMCs per well included 8.5 to 10 IU/ml IL-2 and around 10 ug/ml peptide pools.

This chain connects TRBV21-1 to TRBJ2-1; TRBD1, the D gene given by the table, was not confirmed from the DNA. TRBV21-1 is a known pseudogene. Sequenced material: CD4+ T cells from blood, cultured in vitro. This TCR was sampled from a human donor in good health. The DNA for the CDR3 is TGTGCCAGCAGCAGGGGGGAGTCGTACAATGAGCAGTTCTTC. Its protein is CASSRGESYNEQFF.